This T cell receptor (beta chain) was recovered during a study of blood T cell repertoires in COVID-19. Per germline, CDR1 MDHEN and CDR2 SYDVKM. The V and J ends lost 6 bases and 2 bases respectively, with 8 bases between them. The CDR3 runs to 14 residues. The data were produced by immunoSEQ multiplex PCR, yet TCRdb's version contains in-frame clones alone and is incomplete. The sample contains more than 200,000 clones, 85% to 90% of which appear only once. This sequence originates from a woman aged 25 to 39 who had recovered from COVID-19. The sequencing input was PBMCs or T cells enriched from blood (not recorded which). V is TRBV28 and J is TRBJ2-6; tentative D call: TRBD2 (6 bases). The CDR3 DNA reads TGTGCCAGCAGATGGGGGGCTGGGGCCAACGTCCTGACTTTC. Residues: CASRWGAGANVLTF.